This T cell receptor (beta chain) was sequenced during a study of T cell responses to AZD1222 COVID-19 vaccine. About the study: Second doses that came at about 4 or about 12 weeks were put together. Study results and caveats: Spike-specific TCR breadth and depth were elevated following two AZD1222 doses.

The germline V and J ends were trimmed by 2 bases and 4 bases, with 20 bases remaining between them. Germline CDR1 reads GTSNPN; CDR2 reads SVGIG (reference sequence). There are 16 residues in the CDR3. To note about this clone: No antigen is known for it.

Repertoires were generated with immunoSEQ multiplex PCR, while TCRdb's copy carries only in-frame clones and drops some. The sample has more than 85,000 clones, roughly nine tenths seen once. The clonotype comes from an adult in good health. Sequenced here: peripheral blood, sampled on day 0 of AZD1222 vaccination. The chain joins TRBV30 to TRBJ1-2, with D possibly being TRBD1 (6 bases). CDR3: CAWSPRTAGVVYGYTF. CDR3 DNA sequence: TGTGCCTGGAGTCCCCGGACAGCGGGCGTTGTCTATGGCTACACCTTC.